A selection of T cell receptor beta chains follows, all from one sample in a study of blood T cell repertoires in COVID-19. Sequencing used immunoSEQ multiplex PCR; TCRdb keeps in-frame clones, though not all of them. The sample records under 25,000 clones, around 83% being singletons. Specimen: peripheral blood. Receptor source: an older man with acute or convalescent COVID-19. The CDR3 runs from the conserved cysteine through the conserved F or W. The order of the fields is V gene, CDR3 length, D gene, J gene, clone size, CDR3 DNA, CDR3 protein. The D gene is left open where the match is weak. Part of the rows lack a size; the others show once, few, many or a class for expanded clones.

>TRBV11-2|14|-|TRBJ2-1|-
TGTGCCAGCAGCCAGAGAGGGGGCTACAATGAGCAGTTCTTC
CASSQRGGYNEQFF
>TRBV3-1/TRBV3-2|14|TRBD1|TRBJ1-6|-
TGTGCCAGCAGCTTTGGGACAGGCAATTCACCCCTCCACTTT
CASSFGTGNSPLHF
>TRBV6-5|14|TRBD1|TRBJ2-7|-
TGTGCCAGCACCCTCCGACAGGGAAGGGGCGAGCAGTACTTC
CASTLRQGRGEQYF
>TRBV11-3|13|TRBD1|TRBJ2-7|-
TGTGCCAGCAGCTGGACAGGTCGGGACGAGCAGTACTTC
CASSWTGRDEQYF
>TRBV14|12|-|TRBJ2-7|-
TGTGCCAGCAGCCAATCGGGATACGAGCAGTACTTC
CASSQSGYEQYF
>TRBV27|19|-|TRBJ2-1|-
TGTGCCAGCAGTCCAAAGTCTCGAGAGACAGGCCGCCTCTACAATGAGCAGTTCTTC
CASSPKSRETGRLYNEQFF
>TRBV7-2|15|-|TRBJ1-2|-
TGTGCCAGCAGCTTAGGTACGGCGCGGTTTTCTGGCTACACCTTC
CASSLGTARFSGYTF
>TRBV6-2/TRBV6-3|13|-|TRBJ1-2|-
TGTGCCAGCAGTTACCAGGGGAACTATGGCTACACCTTC
CASSYQGNYGYTF
>TRBV5-5|14|TRBD1|TRBJ1-5|-
TGTGCCAGCAGCTTAGGGACAGCTGATCAGCCCCAGCATTTT
CASSLGTADQPQHF
>TRBV27|15|TRBD1|TRBJ1-5|-
TGTGCCAGCAGTTTAAGACAGGGAAGCAATCAGCCCCAGCATTTT
CASSLRQGSNQPQHF
>TRBV5-1|19|TRBD1|TRBJ1-2|-
TGCGCCAGCAGCCCGAGTGACCCCACTACCGGGACAGGGTTTAGAGGCTACACCTTC
CASSPSDPTTGTGFRGYTF
>TRBV11-2|14|-|TRBJ1-2|-
TGTGCCAGCAGCTTAGCGAGCAGGGGCTATGGCTACACCTTC
CASSLASRGYGYTF
>TRBV9|14|-|TRBJ1-2|once
TGTGCCAGCAGCGCCGAACAGTTTAACTATGGCTACACCTTC
CASSAEQFNYGYTF
>TRBV29-1|12|-|TRBJ2-3|-
TGCAGCGTTGATGAGGGTGCAGATACGCAGTATTTT
CSVDEGADTQYF
>TRBV18|15|TRBD2|TRBJ2-7|once
TGTGCCAGCTCACCACCGGGGGGGGATCGCTACGAGCAGTACTTC
CASSPPGGDRYEQYF
>TRBV28|14|TRBD2|TRBJ2-7|-
TGTGCCAGCAGGCCCAGCGGGAGTAAGTACGAGCAGTACTTC
CASRPSGSKYEQYF
>TRBV4-3|15|-|TRBJ2-2|once
TGCGCCAGCAGCCAAGAAGGGGGTGGACCCGGGGAGCTGTTTTTT
CASSQEGGGPGELFF
>TRBV6-5|14|-|TRBJ2-1|-
TGTGCCAGCTCGGTGGGGAGCAGATACGATGAGCAGTTCTTC
CASSVGSRYDEQFF
>TRBV7-2|17|TRBD2|TRBJ2-3|-
TGTGCCAGCAGCAAGCAGACTAGCGGGGGGGGACAGGATACGCAGTATTTT
CASSKQTSGGGQDTQYF
>TRBV30|13|-|TRBJ2-2|once
TGTGCCTGGAGGCGAGCGTTACCCGGGGAGCTGTTTTTT
CAWRRALPGELFF
>TRBV3-1/TRBV3-2|16|-|TRBJ1-1|-
TGTGCCAGCAGCCGACTTTCGGACAGCCCGTTCGGAGAAGCTTTCTTT
CASSRLSDSPFGEAFF
>TRBV29-1|13|-|TRBJ2-2|-
TGCAGCGTTCGTGTAGGGAGGACCGGGGAGCTGTTTTTT
CSVRVGRTGELFF
>TRBV2|16|-|TRBJ1-2|-
TGTGCCAGCAGAGTTTTGTCGGGCACCGGGGGACGTGGCTACACCTTC
CASRVLSGTGGRGYTF
>TRBV4-3|17|TRBD2|TRBJ2-2|-
TGCGCCAGCAGCCAAGGGACTAGCGGGTCAAACACCGGGGAGCTGTTTTTT
CASSQGTSGSNTGELFF
>TRBV5-4|16|-|TRBJ2-1|-
TGTGCCAGCAGCTGGGACTCCCGGGCCTCCTACAATGAGCAGTTCTTC
CASSWDSRASYNEQFF
>TRBV19|15|-|TRBJ2-2|once
TGTGCCAGTACCCTCAAGGCGGAACCGGGGGGGGAGCTGTTTTTT
CASTLKAEPGGELFF
>TRBV19|14|TRBD1|TRBJ2-4|-
TGTGCCAGTAGTCTGACAGGGTTTCAAAACATTCAGTACTTC
CASSLTGFQNIQYF
>TRBV6-2/TRBV6-3|14|-|TRBJ1-1|-
TGTGCCAGCAGTTACTCGCGAGTGAACACTGAAGCTTTCTTT
CASSYSRVNTEAFF
>TRBV7-9|15|TRBD1|TRBJ2-7|-
TGTGCCAGCAGCTCTCCTGGGACAGGGAACCACGAGCAGTACTTC
CASSSPGTGNHEQYF